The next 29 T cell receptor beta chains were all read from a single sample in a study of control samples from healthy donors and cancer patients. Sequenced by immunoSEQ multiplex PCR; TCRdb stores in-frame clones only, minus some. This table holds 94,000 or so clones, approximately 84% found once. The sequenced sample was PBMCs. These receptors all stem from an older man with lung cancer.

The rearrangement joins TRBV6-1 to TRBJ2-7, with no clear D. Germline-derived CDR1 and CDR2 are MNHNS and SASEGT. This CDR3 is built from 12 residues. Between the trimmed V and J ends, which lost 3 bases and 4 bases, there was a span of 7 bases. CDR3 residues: CASSDDLYEQYF. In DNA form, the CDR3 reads TGTGCCAGCAGTGACGATCTATACGAGCAGTACTTC.

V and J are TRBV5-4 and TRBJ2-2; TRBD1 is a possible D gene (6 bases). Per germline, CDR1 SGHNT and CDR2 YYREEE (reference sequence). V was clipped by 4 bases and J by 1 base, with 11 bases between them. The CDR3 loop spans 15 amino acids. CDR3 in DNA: TGTGCCAGCAGCGACAGGACGGGGAACACCGGGGAGCTGTTTTTT. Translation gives CASSDRTGNTGELFF. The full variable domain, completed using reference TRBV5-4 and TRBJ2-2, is ETGVTQSPTHLIKTRGQQVTLRCSSQSGHNTVSWYQQALGQGPQFIFQYYREEENGRGNFPPRFSGLQFPNYSSELNVNALELDDSALYLCASSDRTGNTGELFFGEGSRLTVL.

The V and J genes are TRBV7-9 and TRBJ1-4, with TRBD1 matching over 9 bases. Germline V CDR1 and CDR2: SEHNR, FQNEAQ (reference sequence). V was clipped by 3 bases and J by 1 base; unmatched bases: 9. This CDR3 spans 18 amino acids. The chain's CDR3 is CASSFNRGLSGTNEKLFF. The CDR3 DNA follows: TGTGCCAGCAGCTTCAACAGGGGGCTTTCGGGAACTAATGAAAAACTGTTTTTT.

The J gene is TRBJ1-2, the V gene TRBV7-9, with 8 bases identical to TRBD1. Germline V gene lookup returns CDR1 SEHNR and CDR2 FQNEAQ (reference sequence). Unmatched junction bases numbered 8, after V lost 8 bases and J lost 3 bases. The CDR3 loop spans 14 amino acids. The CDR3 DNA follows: TGTGCCAGCGCTCCGGAGACAGGGGACTATGGCTACACCTTC. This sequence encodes CASAPETGDYGYTF.

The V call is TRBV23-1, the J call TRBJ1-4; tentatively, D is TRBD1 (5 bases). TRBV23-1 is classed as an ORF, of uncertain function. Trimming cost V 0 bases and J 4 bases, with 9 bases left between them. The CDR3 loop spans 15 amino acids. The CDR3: CASSQSPRGNEKLFF. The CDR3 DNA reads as TGCGCCAGCAGTCAATCGCCTAGGGGTAATGAAAAACTGTTTTTT.

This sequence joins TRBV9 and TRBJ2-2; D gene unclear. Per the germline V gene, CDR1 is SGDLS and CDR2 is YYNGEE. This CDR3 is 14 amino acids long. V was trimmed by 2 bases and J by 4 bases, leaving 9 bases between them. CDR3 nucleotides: TGTGCCAGCAGCGTCCCGGGTTTCACCGGGGAGCTGTTTTTT. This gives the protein CASSVPGFTGELFF. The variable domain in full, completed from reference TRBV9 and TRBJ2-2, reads DSGVTQTPKHLITATGQRVTLRCSPRSGDLSVYWYQQSLDQGLQFLIQYYNGEERAKGNILERFSAQQFPDLHSELNLSSLELGDSALYFCASSVPGFTGELFFGEGSRLTVL.

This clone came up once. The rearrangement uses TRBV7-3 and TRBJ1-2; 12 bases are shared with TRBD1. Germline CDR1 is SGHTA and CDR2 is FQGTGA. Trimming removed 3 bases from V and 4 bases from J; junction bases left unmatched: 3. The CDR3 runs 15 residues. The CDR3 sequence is CASSFGTGGGYGYTF. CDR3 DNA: TGTGCCAGCAGCTTCGGGACAGGGGGCGGCTATGGCTACACCTTC.

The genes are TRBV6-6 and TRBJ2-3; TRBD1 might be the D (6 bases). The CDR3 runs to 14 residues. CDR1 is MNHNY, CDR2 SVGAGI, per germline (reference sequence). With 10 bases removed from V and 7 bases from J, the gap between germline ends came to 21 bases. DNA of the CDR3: TGTGCCACCCGCCGTATACAGGGTATGAATACGCAGTATTTT. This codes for CATRRIQGMNTQYF.

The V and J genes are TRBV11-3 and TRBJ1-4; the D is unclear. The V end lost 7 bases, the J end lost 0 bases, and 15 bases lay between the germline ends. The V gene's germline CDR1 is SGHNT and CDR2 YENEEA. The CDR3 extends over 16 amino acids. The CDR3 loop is CASILTATATNEKLFF. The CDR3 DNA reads TGTGCCAGCATCCTAACAGCGACCGCAACTAATGAAAAACTGTTTTTT.

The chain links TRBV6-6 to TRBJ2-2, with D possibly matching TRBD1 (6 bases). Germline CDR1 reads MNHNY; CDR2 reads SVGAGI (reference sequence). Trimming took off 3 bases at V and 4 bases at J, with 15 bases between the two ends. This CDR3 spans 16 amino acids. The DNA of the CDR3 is TGTGCCAGCAGTTATACAGCAGGGGCGCCCACCGGGGAGCTGTTTTTT. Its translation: CASSYTAGAPTGELFF.

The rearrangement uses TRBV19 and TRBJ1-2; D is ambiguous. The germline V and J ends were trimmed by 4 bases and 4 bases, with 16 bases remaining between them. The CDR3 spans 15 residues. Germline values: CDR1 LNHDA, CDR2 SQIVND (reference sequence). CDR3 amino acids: CASSTLAHGRYGYTF. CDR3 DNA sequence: TGTGCCAGTAGTACCCTGGCTCACGGACGCTATGGCTACACCTTC.

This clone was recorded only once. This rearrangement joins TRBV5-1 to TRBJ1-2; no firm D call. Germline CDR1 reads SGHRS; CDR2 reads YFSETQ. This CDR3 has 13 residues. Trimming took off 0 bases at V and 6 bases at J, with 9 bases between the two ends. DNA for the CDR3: TGCGCCAGCAGCTTGGAGGGTTTTGATGGCTACACCTTC. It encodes CASSLEGFDGYTF.

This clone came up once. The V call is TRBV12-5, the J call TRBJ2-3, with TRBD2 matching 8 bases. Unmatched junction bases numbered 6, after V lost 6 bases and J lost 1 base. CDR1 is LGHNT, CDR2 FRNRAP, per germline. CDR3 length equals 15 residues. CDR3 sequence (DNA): TGTGCTAGTGGCAAAAGCGGGGGAGGCACAGATACGCAGTATTTT. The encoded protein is CASGKSGGGTDTQYF.

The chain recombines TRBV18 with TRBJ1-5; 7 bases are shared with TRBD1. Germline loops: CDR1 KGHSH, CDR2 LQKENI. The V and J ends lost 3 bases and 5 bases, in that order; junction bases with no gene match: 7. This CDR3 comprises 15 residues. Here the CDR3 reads CASSPSGRGDQPQHF. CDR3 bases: TGTGCCAGCTCACCTAGCGGCAGGGGGGATCAGCCCCAGCATTTT.

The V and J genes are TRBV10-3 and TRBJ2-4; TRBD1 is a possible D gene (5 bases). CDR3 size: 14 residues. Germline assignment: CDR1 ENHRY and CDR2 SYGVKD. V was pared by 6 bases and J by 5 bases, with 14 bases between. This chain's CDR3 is CAIRATQGENIQYF. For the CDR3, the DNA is TGTGCCATCAGAGCTACCCAGGGCGAAAACATTCAGTACTTC.

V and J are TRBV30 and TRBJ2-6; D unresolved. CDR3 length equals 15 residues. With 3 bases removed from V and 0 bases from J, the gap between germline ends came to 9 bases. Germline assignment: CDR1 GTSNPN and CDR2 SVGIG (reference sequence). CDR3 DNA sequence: TGTGCCTGGAGCCAACAACTCTCTGGGGCCAACGTCCTGACTTTC. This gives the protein CAWSQQLSGANVLTF.

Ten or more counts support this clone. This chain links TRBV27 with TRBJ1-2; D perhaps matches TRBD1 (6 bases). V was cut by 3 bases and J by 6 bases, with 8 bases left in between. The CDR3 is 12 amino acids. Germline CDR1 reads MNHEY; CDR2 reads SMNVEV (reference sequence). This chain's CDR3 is CASSLGGHGYTF. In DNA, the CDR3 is TGTGCCAGCAGTTTGGGGGGCCATGGCTACACCTTC.

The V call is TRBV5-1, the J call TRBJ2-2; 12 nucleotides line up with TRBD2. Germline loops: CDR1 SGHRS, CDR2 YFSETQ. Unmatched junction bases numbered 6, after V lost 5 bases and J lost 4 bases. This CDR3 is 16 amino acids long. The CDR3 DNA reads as TGCGCCAGCAGTTTACTAGCGGGGGGCTCCACCGGGGAGCTGTTTTTT. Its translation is CASSLLAGGSTGELFF.

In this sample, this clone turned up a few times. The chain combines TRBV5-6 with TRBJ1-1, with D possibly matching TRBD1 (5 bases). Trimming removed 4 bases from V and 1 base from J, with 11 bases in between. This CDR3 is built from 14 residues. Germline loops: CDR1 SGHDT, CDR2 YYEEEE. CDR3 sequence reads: CASSRYGANTEAFF. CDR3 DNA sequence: TGTGCCAGCAGCCGCTATGGGGCGAACACTGAAGCTTTCTTT.

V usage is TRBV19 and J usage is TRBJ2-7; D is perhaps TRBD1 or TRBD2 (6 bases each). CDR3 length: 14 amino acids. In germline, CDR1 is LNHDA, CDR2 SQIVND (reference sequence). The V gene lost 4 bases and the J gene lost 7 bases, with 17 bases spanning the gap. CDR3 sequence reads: CASSNSPGAREQYF. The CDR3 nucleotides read TGTGCCAGTAGTAACTCCCCGGGGGCGCGGGAGCAGTACTTC. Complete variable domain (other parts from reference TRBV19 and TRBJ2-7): DGGITQSPKYLFRKEGQNVTLSCEQNLNHDAMYWYRQDPGQGLRLIYYSQIVNDFQKGDIAEGYSVSREKKESFPLTVTSAQKNPTAFYLCASSNSPGAREQYFGPGTRLTVT.

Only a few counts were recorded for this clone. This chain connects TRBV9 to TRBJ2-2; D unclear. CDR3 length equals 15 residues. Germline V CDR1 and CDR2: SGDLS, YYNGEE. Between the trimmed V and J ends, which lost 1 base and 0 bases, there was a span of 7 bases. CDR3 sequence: CASSVTLANTGELFF. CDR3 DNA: TGTGCCAGCAGCGTAACACTCGCGAACACCGGGGAGCTGTTTTTT.

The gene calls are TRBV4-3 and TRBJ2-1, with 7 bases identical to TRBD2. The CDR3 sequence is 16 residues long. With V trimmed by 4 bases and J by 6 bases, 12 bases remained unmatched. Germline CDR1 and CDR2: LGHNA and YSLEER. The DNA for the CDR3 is TGCGCCAGCAGCCCGTCAAGGGCTAGCGGAACCAATGAGCAGTTCTTC. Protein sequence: CASSPSRASGTNEQFF.

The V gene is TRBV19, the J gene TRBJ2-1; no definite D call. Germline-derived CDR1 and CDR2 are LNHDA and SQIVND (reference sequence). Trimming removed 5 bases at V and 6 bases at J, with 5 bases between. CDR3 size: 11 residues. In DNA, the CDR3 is TGTGCCAGTAGTGTCCTCAATGAGCAGTTCTTC. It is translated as CASSVLNEQFF.

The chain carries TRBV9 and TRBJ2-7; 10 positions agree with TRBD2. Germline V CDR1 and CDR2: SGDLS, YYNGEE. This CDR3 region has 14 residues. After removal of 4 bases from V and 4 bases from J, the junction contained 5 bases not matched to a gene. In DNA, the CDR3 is TGTGCCAGCAGCCCTCGGACTAGCGGTTACGAGCAGTACTTC. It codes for CASSPRTSGYEQYF.

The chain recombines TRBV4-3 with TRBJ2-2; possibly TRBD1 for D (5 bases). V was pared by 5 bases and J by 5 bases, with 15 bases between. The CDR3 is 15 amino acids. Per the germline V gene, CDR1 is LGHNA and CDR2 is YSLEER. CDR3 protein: CASSTQGSGTGELFF. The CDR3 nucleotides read TGCGCCAGCAGCACCCAGGGTTCTGGGACCGGGGAGCTGTTTTTT.

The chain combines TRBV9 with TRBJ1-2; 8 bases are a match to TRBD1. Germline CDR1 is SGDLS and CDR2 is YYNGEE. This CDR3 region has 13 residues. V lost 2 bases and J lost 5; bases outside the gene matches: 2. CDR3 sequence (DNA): TGTGCCAGCAGCGTGGGGGACAGGTATGGCTACACCTTC. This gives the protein CASSVGDRYGYTF.

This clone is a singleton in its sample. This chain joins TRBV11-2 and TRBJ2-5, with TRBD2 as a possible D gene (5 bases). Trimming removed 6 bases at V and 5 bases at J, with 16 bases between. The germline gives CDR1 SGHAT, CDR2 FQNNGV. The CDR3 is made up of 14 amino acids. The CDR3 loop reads CASRRTLNFETQYF. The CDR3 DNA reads TGTGCCAGCAGACGGACTTTAAACTTTGAGACCCAGTACTTC.

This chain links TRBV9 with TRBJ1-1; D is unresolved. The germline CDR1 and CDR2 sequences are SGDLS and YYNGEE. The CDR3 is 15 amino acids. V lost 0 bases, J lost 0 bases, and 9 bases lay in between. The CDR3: CASSVDPTVNTEAFF. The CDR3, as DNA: TGTGCCAGCAGCGTAGACCCGACGGTGAACACTGAAGCTTTCTTT.

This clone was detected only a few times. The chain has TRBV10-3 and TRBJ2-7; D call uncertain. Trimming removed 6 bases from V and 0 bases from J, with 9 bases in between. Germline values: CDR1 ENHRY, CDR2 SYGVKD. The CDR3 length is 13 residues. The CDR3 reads CAIRDASSYEQYF. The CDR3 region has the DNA TGTGCCATCAGGGACGCTAGCTCCTACGAGCAGTACTTC.